This T cell receptor beta chain was identified in a study of blood T cell repertoires in COVID-19. The overall study: Spain, Italy and the United States supplied samples that represented acute and convalescent COVID-19.

Per germline, CDR1 KGHSH and CDR2 LQKENI. This CDR3 contains 15 residues. Trimming took 4 bases from V and 6 from J; bases not matched to a gene: 4. Original processing methods: Estimation of nucleated cell counts was performed using reference gene primer amplification. Sequenced by immunoSEQ multiplex PCR; TCRdb stores in-frame clones only, minus some. V and J calls and clone size follow that table, whereas D and trimming were derived from the DNA. Among 350,000 to 550,000 clones, about 85% were seen once, and the ten largest hold just under 2%. The sample was PBMCs or T cells enriched from blood (not recorded which). This TCR was recovered from a woman between 18 and 29 years old with acute COVID-19. The J gene is TRBJ2-3, the V gene TRBV18; 13 positions agree with TRBD2. CDR3 region: CASSRLAGGEDTQYF. The CDR3, as DNA: TGTGCCAGCTCACGACTAGCGGGAGGAGAGGATACGCAGTATTTT. The entire variable domain, with the rest obtained from reference TRBV18 and TRBJ2-3, is as follows: NAGVMQNPRHLVRRRGQEARLRCSPMKGHSHVYWYRQLPEEGLKFMVYLQKENIIDESGMPKERFSAEFPKEGPSILRIQQVVRGDSAAYFCASSRLAGGEDTQYFGPGTRLTVL.